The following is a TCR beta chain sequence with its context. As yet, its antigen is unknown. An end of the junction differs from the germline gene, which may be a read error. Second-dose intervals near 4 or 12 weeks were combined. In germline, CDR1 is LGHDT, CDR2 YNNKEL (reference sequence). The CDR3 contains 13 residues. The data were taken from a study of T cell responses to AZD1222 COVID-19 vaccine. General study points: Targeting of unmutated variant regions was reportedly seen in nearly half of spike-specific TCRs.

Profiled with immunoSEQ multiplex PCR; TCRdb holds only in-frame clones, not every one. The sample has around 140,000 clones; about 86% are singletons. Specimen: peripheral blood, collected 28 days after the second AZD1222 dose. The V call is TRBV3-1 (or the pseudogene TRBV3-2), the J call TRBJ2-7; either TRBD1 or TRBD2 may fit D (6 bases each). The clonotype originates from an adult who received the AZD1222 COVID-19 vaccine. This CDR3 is CASSRSGGTPRLF. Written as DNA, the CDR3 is TGTGCCAGCAGCCGGAGCGGCGGGACACCTCGACTCTTC.